Included here is one T cell receptor (beta chain) sequence, with context. This sample was taken from a study of technical replicates of blood from several donors. The CDR3 is made up of 15 amino acids. Germline V gene lookup returns CDR1 SEHNR and CDR2 FQNEAQ (reference sequence). Trimming took 2 bases from V and 7 from J; bases not matched to a gene: 4. The assay was immunoSEQ multiplex PCR, and TCRdb's table has in-frame clones only and misses some. Of roughly 50,000 clones listed, about 95% were seen once; the top ten hold roughly 3.1%. The J gene is TRBJ2-2, the V gene TRBV7-9; 10 bases agree with TRBD2. This TCR was sampled from a human donor in good health. Some clones in this sample may be carry-over from other donors' samples. Sequenced material: PBMCs. This chain's CDR3 is CASSLIAGGSGELFF. Written as DNA, the CDR3 is TGTGCCAGCAGCTTAATAGCGGGAGGAAGCGGGGAGCTGTTTTTT.